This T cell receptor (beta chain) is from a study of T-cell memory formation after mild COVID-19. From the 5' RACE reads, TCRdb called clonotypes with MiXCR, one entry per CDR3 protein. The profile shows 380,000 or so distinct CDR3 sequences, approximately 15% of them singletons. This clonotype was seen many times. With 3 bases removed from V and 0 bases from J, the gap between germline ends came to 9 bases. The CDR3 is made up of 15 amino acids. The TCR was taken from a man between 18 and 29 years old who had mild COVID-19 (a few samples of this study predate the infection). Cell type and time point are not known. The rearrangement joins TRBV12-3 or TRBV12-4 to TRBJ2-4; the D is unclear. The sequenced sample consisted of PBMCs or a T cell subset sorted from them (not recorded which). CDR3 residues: CASSFNRLAKNIQYF. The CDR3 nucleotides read TGTGCCAGCAGTTTTAACAGACTAGCCAAAAACATTCAGTACTTC.